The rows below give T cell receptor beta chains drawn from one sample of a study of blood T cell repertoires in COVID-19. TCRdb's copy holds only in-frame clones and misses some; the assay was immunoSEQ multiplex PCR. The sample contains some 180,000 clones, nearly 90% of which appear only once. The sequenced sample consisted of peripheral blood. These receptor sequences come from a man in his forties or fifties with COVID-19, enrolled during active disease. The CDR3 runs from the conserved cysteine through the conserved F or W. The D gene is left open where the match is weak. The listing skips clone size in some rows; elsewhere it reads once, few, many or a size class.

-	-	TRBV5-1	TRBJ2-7	CASSIQGLAEQYF	TGCGCCAGCAGCATACAGGGATTGGCCGAGCAGTACTTC
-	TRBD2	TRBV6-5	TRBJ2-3	CASSRTSGTDTQYF	TGTGCCAGCAGTCGGACTAGCGGAACAGATACGCAGTATTTT
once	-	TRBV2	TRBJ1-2	CASTEAGYTF	TGTGCCAGCACTGAGGCTGGCTACACCTTC
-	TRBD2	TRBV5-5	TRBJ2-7	CASSRAGTSGISYEQYF	TGTGCCAGCAGCCGGGCCGGGACTAGCGGGATCTCCTACGAGCAGTACTTC
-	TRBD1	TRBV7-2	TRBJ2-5	CASSFRTGGLKETQYF	TGTGCCAGCAGCTTTCGGACAGGGGGCCTGAAAGAGACCCAGTACTTC
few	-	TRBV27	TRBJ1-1	CASSFLGQNTEAFF	TGTGCCAGCAGTTTTTTGGGACAGAACACTGAAGCTTTCTTT
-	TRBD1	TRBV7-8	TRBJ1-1	CASSTMTGIGTEAFF	TGTGCCAGCAGCACGATGACAGGGATCGGCACTGAAGCTTTCTTT
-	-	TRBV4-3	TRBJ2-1	CASSQDRVNEQFF	TGCGCCAGCAGCCAAGATCGGGTGAATGAGCAGTTCTTC
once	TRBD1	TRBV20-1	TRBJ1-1	CSASQGAVTEAFF	TGCAGTGCTAGTCAGGGGGCCGTCACTGAAGCTTTCTTT
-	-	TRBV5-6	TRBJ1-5	CASSLTGGQPQHF	TGTGCCAGCAGCCTGACAGGCGGACAGCCCCAGCATTTT